Listed below are T cell receptor beta chains from one sample, sequenced in a study of vaccination and CD4 T cells after COVID-19. A single record per CDR3 protein comes from TCRdb applying MiXCR to the PCR reads. Of approximately 14,000 distinct CDR3 sequences in the sample, about 32% were seen once. Their recognized antigens are unknown. Material for sequencing was cultured CD4+ T cells from blood. Receptors originate from a human donor with COVID-19. Both conserved end residues are part of each CDR3. D genes are given only for firm matches. Expanded clones are given a class, and other clones once, few, many or no size at all.

V,D,J,size,CDR3,DNA
TRBV6-5,NA,TRBJ1-1,NA,CASSYTVARSNTEAFF,TGTGCCAGCAGTTACACCGTCGCCCGGTCGAACACTGAAGCTTTCTTT
TRBV10-3,NA,TRBJ1-2,few,CAISDSNYGYTF,TGTGCCATCAGTGACAGCAACTATGGCTACACCTTC
TRBV4-1,NA,TRBJ1-2,few,CASSQEGGEVYGYTF,TGCGCCAGCAGCCAAGAGGGGGGGGAAGTCTATGGCTACACCTTC
TRBV19,NA,TRBJ2-3,NA,CASSIGVGGESDTQYF,TGTGCCAGTAGTATCGGGGTAGGGGGAGAATCGGATACGCAGTATTTT
TRBV6-4,TRBD1,TRBJ1-4,few,CASSDWTGFEKLFF,TGTGCCAGCAGTGACTGGACAGGGTTCGAAAAACTGTTTTTT
TRBV6-1,NA,TRBJ2-1,NA,CASIPTGGGGEQFF,TGTGCCAGCATACCTACCGGCGGTGGGGGTGAGCAGTTCTTC
TRBV20-1,NA,TRBJ1-2,NA,CSARALKGYTF,TGCAGTGCTCGCGCCCTAAAAGGCTACACCTTC
TRBV21-1,NA,TRBJ2-4,few,CASSRGGLGGTKNIQYF,TGTGCCAGCAGCAGAGGGGGACTGGGGGGAACCAAAAACATTCAGTACTTC
TRBV7-6,NA,TRBJ2-3,few,CASSRDASGDTQYF,TGTGCCAGCAGCCGGGACGCCTCGGGAGATACGCAGTATTTT
TRBV4-2,TRBD2,TRBJ2-5,medium-sized,CASSQEGLAGEETQYF,TGTGCCAGCAGCCAAGAGGGACTAGCGGGCGAAGAGACCCAGTACTTC
TRBV7-2,TRBD2,TRBJ2-1,few,CASSPVAGVPSYNEQFF,TGTGCCAGCAGCCCCGTAGCGGGGGTCCCCTCCTACAATGAGCAGTTCTTC
TRBV6-1,NA,TRBJ1-3,few,CASNVPGRSSGNTIYF,TGTGCCAGCAATGTTCCGGGACGGAGCTCTGGAAACACCATATATTTT
TRBV6-1,TRBD1,TRBJ1-5,few,CASTTQGGNRNQPQHF,TGTGCCAGCACTACTCAGGGGGGGAATCGCAATCAGCCCCAGCATTTT
TRBV4-1,NA,TRBJ1-5,few,CASSQTETVSNQPQHF,TGCGCCAGCAGCCAAACAGAGACAGTTAGCAATCAGCCCCAGCATTTT
TRBV6-1,TRBD1,TRBJ1-4,NA,CASSNRGEYEKLFF,TGTGCCAGCAGTAACAGGGGAGAGTATGAAAAACTGTTTTTT
TRBV25-1,TRBD1,TRBJ2-5,NA,CASRARQGLGEETQYF,TGTGCCAGCAGGGCCAGACAGGGGTTAGGGGAAGAGACCCAGTACTTC
TRBV16,NA,TRBJ1-2,NA,CASSVTANYGYTF,TGTGCCAGCAGCGTCACGGCTAACTATGGCTACACCTTC
TRBV7-3,TRBD1,TRBJ1-6,NA,CVSSLGTVASPLHF,TGTGTCAGCAGCCTCGGGACAGTGGCTTCACCCCTCCACTTT
TRBV2,TRBD1,TRBJ1-1,NA,CASNLDRGPTEAFF,TGTGCCAGCAACCTGGACAGGGGTCCCACTGAAGCTTTCTTT
TRBV19,TRBD1,TRBJ2-7,few,CASSARLGQGFSYEQYF,TGTGCCAGTAGTGCGAGACTGGGACAGGGTTTTTCCTACGAGCAGTACTTC
TRBV5-8,TRBD2,TRBJ2-3,NA,CASSLSVLAGGGDTQYF,TGTGCCAGCAGCTTATCGGTACTAGCGGGGGGCGGAGATACGCAGTATTTT
TRBV6-1,NA,TRBJ1-3,NA,CASVGNTIYF,TGTGCCAGTGTAGGAAACACCATATATTTT
TRBV28,NA,TRBJ2-7,NA,CASSFRATEQYF,TGTGCCAGCAGTTTTCGGGCTACGGAGCAGTACTTC